This T cell receptor beta chain was retrieved from a study of T cell clonality in common variable immunodeficiency. This clone was seen repeatedly, ten times or more. The antigen is unknown. The read gets to within 3 residues of the CDR3 end, and the germline J gene fills in the rest. TCRdb's copy holds only in-frame clones and misses some; the assay was immunoSEQ multiplex PCR. The table lists some 80,000 clones, with no singletons. The CDR3 is made up of 16 amino acids. Trimming removed 2 bases from V and 0 bases from J; junction bases left unmatched: 3. The germline CDR1 and CDR2 sequences are KGHDR and SFDVKD. Findings and caveats of the study: CVID subjects showed higher TCRbeta clonality than healthy controls. Shared TCRbeta clones were fewer between CVID subjects than controls. In common variable immunodeficiency, TCR beta chains reportedly carried fewer deletions and N-nucleotide insertions.

The chain combines TRBV24-1 with TRBJ2-4, with 7 bases fitting TRBD1. The source of this sequence is a person between 18 and 69 years old in good health. Specimen: peripheral blood mononuclear cells. The covered CDR3 bases are TGTGCCACCAGTGATTCGACAGGGAAAGCCAAAAACATT. Encoded protein: CATSDSTGKAKNI. In full, the CDR3 reads CATSDSTGKAKNIQYF.